This TCR beta chain was recorded in a study of cytomegalovirus exposure and HLA in healthy donors. Sequencing was performed with immunoSEQ multiplex PCR; in TCRdb, only in-frame clones are kept and a portion is missing. The table records about 360,000 clones, roughly 85% of them present only once. Findings and caveats of the study: In vitro confirmation showed three CMV-associated chains to be CMV antigen specific. Cytomegalovirus association was assigned to approximately 180 TCR beta chains. A classifier reportedly called cytomegalovirus status with high sensitivity and specificity.

As to this clone: What it binds is unknown.

The sequencing sample was made of PBMCs. The origin of this receptor is a woman between 18 and 29 years old in good health and CMV-seronegative.

As DNA, the CDR3 is TGTGCCAGCGGCCTTCCGGCGGAGGAAAAACTGTTTTTT. This codes for CASGLPAEEKLFF. This chain uses TRBV6-5 with TRBJ1-4, with unresolved D. The CDR3 runs to 13 residues. The V end lost 8 bases, the J end lost 8 bases, and 15 bases lay between the germline ends. CDR1 and CDR2 (germline): MNHEY, SVGAGI.